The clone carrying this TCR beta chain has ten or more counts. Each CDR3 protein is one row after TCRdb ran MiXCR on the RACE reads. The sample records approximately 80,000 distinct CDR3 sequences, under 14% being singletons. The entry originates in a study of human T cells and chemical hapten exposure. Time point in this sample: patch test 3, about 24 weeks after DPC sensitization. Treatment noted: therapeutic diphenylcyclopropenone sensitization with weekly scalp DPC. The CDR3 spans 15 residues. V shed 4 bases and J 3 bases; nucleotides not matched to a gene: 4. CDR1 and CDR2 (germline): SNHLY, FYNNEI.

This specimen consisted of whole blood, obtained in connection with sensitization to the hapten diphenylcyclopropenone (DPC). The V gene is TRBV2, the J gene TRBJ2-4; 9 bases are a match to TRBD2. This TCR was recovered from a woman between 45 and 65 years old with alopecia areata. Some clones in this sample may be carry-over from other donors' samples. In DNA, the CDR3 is TGTGCCAGCAGTGCCCAGCGGGAGGTCAAAAACATTCAGTACTTC. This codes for CASSAQREVKNIQYF.